These 22 T cell receptor beta chains were all obtained from the same sample, sequenced in a study of blood T cell repertoires in COVID-19. Profiled with immunoSEQ multiplex PCR; TCRdb holds only in-frame clones, not every one. The data hold over 120,000 clones, with 80% to 90% observed a single time. Sequencing was carried out using PBMCs or T cells enriched from blood (not recorded which). The source of these receptors is a man aged 50-60 years who had recovered from COVID-19.

The CDR3 spells CASILSSGANVLTF. The CDR3 DNA sequence: TGTGCCAGCATCCTTTCCTCTGGGGCCAACGTCCTGACTTTC. The gene calls are TRBV7-2 and TRBJ2-6; D unresolved. Germline V gives CDR1 SGHTA, CDR2 FQGNSA. Trimming removed 7 bases from V and 0 bases from J, with 7 bases in between. This CDR3 contains 14 residues.

The chain couples TRBV5-1 to TRBJ2-7; 9 bases align to TRBD2. CDR1 and CDR2 from the germline V gene are SGHRS and YFSETQ. This CDR3 comprises 14 residues. With V trimmed by 1 base and J by 5 bases, 4 bases remained unmatched. CDR3 DNA: TGCGCCAGCAGCTTGTCCGGCGGGAGGGACGAGCAGTACTTC. Protein product: CASSLSGGRDEQYF. Filled out from reference TRBV5-1 and TRBJ2-7, the complete variable domain reads KAGVTQTPRYLIKTRGQQVTLSCSPISGHRSVSWYQQTPGQGLQFLFEYFSETQRNKGNFPGRFSGRQFSNSRSEMNVSTLELGDSALYLCASSLSGGRDEQYFGPGTRLTVT.

The chain employs TRBV5-4 and TRBJ2-7, with D perhaps TRBD2 (6 bases). The CDR3 has 12 amino acids. Germline V gives CDR1 SGHNT, CDR2 YYREEE (reference sequence). V was trimmed by 2 bases and J by 7 bases, leaving 10 bases between them. The DNA for the CDR3 is TGTGCCAGCAGCTTTAAAGGAGGGGAGCAGTACGTC. Its protein is CASSFKGGEQYV.

The chain employs TRBV28 and TRBJ1-5; D ambiguous. The ends were cut back, 5 bases at V and 2 bases at J, with 13 bases in the middle. This CDR3 is 15 amino acids long. The germline gives CDR1 MDHEN, CDR2 SYDVKM. The CDR3 spells CASSLSVAGNQPQHF. In nucleotides, the CDR3 is TGTGCCAGCAGTCTAAGCGTAGCGGGCAATCAGCCCCAGCATTTT.

The V gene is TRBV7-3, the J gene TRBJ2-1; maybe TRBD1 (6 bases). CDR1 and CDR2 from the germline V gene are SGHTA and FQGTGA. CDR3 size: 14 residues. The ends were cut back, 3 bases at V and 10 bases at J, with 16 bases in the middle. CDR3 coding DNA: TGTGCCAGCAGCTTTCAGGGGACCTCCGGGGAGCAGTTCTTC. Protein product: CASSFQGTSGEQFF.

This chain uses TRBV7-9 with TRBJ2-7; D may be TRBD2 (5 bases). Germline loops: CDR1 SEHNR, CDR2 FQNEAQ (reference sequence). V lost 3 bases and J 0 bases, leaving 12 bases between the germline ends. This CDR3 is built from 15 residues. The CDR3, as DNA: TGTGCCAGCAGCTTCCTAGAGGGCCACTCCTACGAGCAGTACTTC. Protein product: CASSFLEGHSYEQYF.

This chain joins TRBV12-3 or TRBV12-4 and TRBJ1-5; no firm D call. This CDR3 contains 13 residues. The V gene lost 7 bases and the J gene lost 5 bases, with 12 bases spanning the gap. DNA for the CDR3: TGTGCCAGCAACCAAATGGGCGATCAGCCCCAGCATTTT. It yields the protein CASNQMGDQPQHF.

The CDR3 is CAISEGGKPQHF. The DNA of the CDR3 is TGTGCCATCAGTGAGGGAGGAAAGCCCCAGCATTTT. This chain links TRBV10-3 with TRBJ1-5, with D hard to call. Germline lookup yields CDR1 ENHRY and CDR2 SYGVKD. V lost 2 bases, J lost 8 bases, and 7 bases lay in between. The CDR3 sequence is 12 residues long.

V is TRBV28 and J is TRBJ1-5, with 9 positions matching TRBD1. The J segment lost 2 bases and the V segment lost 6 bases, leaving 5 bases of the junction unmatched. Germline lookup yields CDR1 MDHEN and CDR2 SYDVKM. The CDR3 runs to 15 residues. The CDR3 region has the DNA TGTGCCAGCAGCACTACAGGGGGCCGCAATCAGCCCCAGCATTTT. Translated, it gives CASSTTGGRNQPQHF.

V and J are TRBV28 and TRBJ2-2; D might be TRBD1 (6 bases). The CDR3 is made up of 15 amino acids. Germline V gives CDR1 MDHEN, CDR2 SYDVKM. Between the trimmed V and J ends, which lost 5 bases and 5 bases, there was a span of 15 bases. The CDR3 spells CASSPNRAGTGELFF. The CDR3 bases are TGTGCCAGCAGTCCGAACAGGGCTGGGACCGGGGAGCTGTTTTTT.

The chain has TRBV24-1 and TRBJ1-1; TRBD1 aligns across 11 bases. Germline trimming cut 4 bases from V and 4 bases from J; bases unmatched to any gene: 7. Germline V gene lookup returns CDR1 KGHDR and CDR2 SFDVKD. This CDR3 is built from 16 residues. The CDR3 here is CATSDPGTGGITEAFF. In DNA form, the CDR3 reads TGTGCCACCAGTGACCCGGGGACAGGGGGAATCACTGAAGCTTTCTTT.

This clone came up a few times. At one end, the junction sequence differs from germline, possibly due to a read error. The V call is TRBV7-7, the J call TRBJ2-5, with D uncertain. The germline V gene encodes CDR1 SSHAT and CDR2 FNYEAQ (reference sequence). The length of the CDR3 is 15 residues. The CDR3 sequence: CASSLAGLRQETQYF. The CDR3 coding sequence is TGTGCTAGCAGCTTAGCTGGTCTGCGCCAAGAGACCCAGTACTTC.

The gene calls are TRBV9 and TRBJ1-5; D is unclear. The V gene's germline CDR1 is SGDLS and CDR2 YYNGEE. CDR3 length: 13 amino acids. Trimming took off 3 bases at V and 0 bases at J, with 4 bases between the two ends. The CDR3 coding sequence is TGTGCCAGCAGCGCAGATAGCAATCAGCCCCAGCATTTT. Protein sequence: CASSADSNQPQHF.

The V call is TRBV28, the J call TRBJ1-5; D is unresolved. Between the trimmed V and J ends, which lost 5 bases and 5 bases, there was a span of 13 bases. Germline V CDR1 and CDR2: MDHEN, SYDVKM. This CDR3 is built from 14 residues. The CDR3 spells CASSLLGGHQPQHF. The CDR3 DNA is TGTGCCAGCAGTCTCCTTGGTGGCCATCAGCCCCAGCATTTT.

In DNA form, the CDR3 reads TGCGCCAGCAAACAGGACGGTGAAAAACTGTTTTTT. Translating gives CASKQDGEKLFF. The chain uses TRBV5-1 and TRBJ1-4, with D perhaps matching TRBD1 (5 bases). The CDR3 has 12 amino acids. Germline loops: CDR1 SGHRS, CDR2 YFSETQ. V lost 6 bases and J lost 7, with 10 bases in between.

The gene calls are TRBV28 and TRBJ1-5, with a tentative D call TRBD1 (5 bases). The germline V and J ends were trimmed by 11 bases and 4 bases, with 15 bases remaining between them. The CDR3 runs 13 residues. The germline V gene encodes CDR1 MDHEN and CDR2 SYDVKM. CDR3 sequence (DNA): TGTGCCCTCGGGGGGGTTGGGAATCAGCCCCAGCATTTT. This gives the protein CALGGVGNQPQHF. Full variable domain (outside the CDR3, taken from reference TRBV28 and TRBJ1-5): DVKVTQSSRYLVKRTGEKVFLECVQDMDHENMFWYRQDPGLGLRLIYFSYDVKMKEKGDIPEGYSVSREKKERFSLILESASTNQTSMYLCALGGVGNQPQHFGDGTRLSIL.

This clone appeared a single time. The gene calls are TRBV6-5 and TRBJ2-1; TRBD2 agrees at 12 bases. CDR1 and CDR2 from the germline V gene are MNHEY and SVGAGI. Trimming took 6 bases from V and 1 from J; bases not matched to a gene: 1. The CDR3 has 15 residues. The CDR3: CASRTSGSSYNEQFF. The CDR3 nucleotides are TGTGCCAGCAGGACTAGCGGGAGTTCCTACAATGAGCAGTTCTTC.

The genes are TRBV28 and TRBJ1-6; D not resolved. Germline lookup yields CDR1 MDHEN and CDR2 SYDVKM. This CDR3 region has 15 residues. V gave up 2 bases and J gave up 9 bases, with 14 bases separating them. CDR3 sequence: CASSLTPIDRSPLHF. In nucleotides, the CDR3 is TGTGCCAGCAGTTTAACTCCTATTGATCGTTCACCCCTCCACTTT.

The chain employs TRBV28 and TRBJ2-7, with TRBD1 identical over 7 bases. V was clipped by 7 bases and J by 4 bases; unmatched bases: 10. The germline gives CDR1 MDHEN, CDR2 SYDVKM. This CDR3 is 14 amino acids long. The CDR3 loop reads CASTSTGSGYEQYF. The DNA of the CDR3 is TGTGCCAGCACCTCGACAGGGAGCGGTTACGAGCAGTACTTC.

CDR3 sequence (DNA): TGCGCCAGCAGAGGGAGCGGGGGTAACAATGAGCAGTTCTTC. Its protein product is CASRGSGGNNEQFF. The rearrangement links TRBV5-1 to TRBJ2-1; 8 bases map to TRBD2. Unmatched junction bases numbered 6, after V lost 5 bases and J lost 5 bases. The CDR3 consists of 14 residues. Germline V gene lookup returns CDR1 SGHRS and CDR2 YFSETQ.

V usage is TRBV19 and J usage is TRBJ2-1; tentatively, D is TRBD2 (5 bases). CDR1 is LNHDA and CDR2 is SQIVND in the germline V gene (reference sequence). With 10 bases removed from V and 2 bases from J, the gap between germline ends came to 15 bases. The CDR3 runs 14 residues. The DNA of the CDR3 is TGTGCCACCGATGGCGGAGCGGCCTACAATGAGCAGTTCTTC. It specifies CATDGGAAYNEQFF.

The rearrangement joins TRBV5-1 to TRBJ2-5; 7 nucleotides align to TRBD1. From germline, CDR1 is SGHRS and CDR2 YFSETQ. V lost 3 bases and J lost 9; bases outside the gene matches: 11. The CDR3 is 14 amino acids. The CDR3 loop reads CASSWGTEVVSQYF. The CDR3 DNA is TGCGCCAGCAGCTGGGGGACAGAGGTCGTGTCCCAGTACTTC.